The 28 T cell receptor beta chains below come from one sample, sequenced in a study of identical twins (dated by TCRdb to about 2016). The library was generated by 5' RACE. TCRdb lists the instrument as Illumina HiSeq 2000. TCRdb reran the public reads through fastp at Q25 and MiXCR, keeping productive beta chains. Every CDR3 protein is listed once, alongside the most common genes and DNA of its rows. This sample comprises a few hundred thousand distinct CDR3 sequences, 13% to 15% of them detected only once. 0.44% of the sample is taken by the ten largest. This sample also belongs to another study, concerning yellow fever vaccine responses in identical twins.

Sequencing used CD4+ T cells sorted from blood. The receptors were sampled from a woman under 30 in good health.

This clonotype was found a few times. The chain employs TRBV20-1 and TRBJ2-5; D is tentatively TRBD1 or TRBD2 (5 bases each). Germline CDR1 reads DFQATT; CDR2 reads SNEGSKA (reference sequence). Trimming cost V 0 bases and J 5 bases, with 13 bases left between them. This CDR3 has 14 amino acids. The CDR3 loop is CSAREGTTAETQYF. CDR3 sequence (DNA): TGCAGTGCTAGAGAAGGGACCACGGCGGAGACCCAGTACTTC.

Many counts were recorded for this clonotype. The V call is TRBV12-3 or TRBV12-4, the J call TRBJ2-2; no definite D call. The V and J ends lost 3 bases and 2 bases respectively, with 7 bases between them. The CDR3 loop spans 14 amino acids. In nucleotides, the CDR3 is TGTGCCAGCAGTTTGATTAGTAACACCGGGGAGCTGTTTTTT. Translating gives CASSLISNTGELFF.

The chain uses TRBV2 and TRBJ2-5; no firm D call. V was shortened by 8 bases and J by 4 bases, with 8 bases between the two germline ends. CDR3 length: 11 amino acids. Germline CDR1 reads SNHLY; CDR2 reads FYNNEI. The CDR3 spells CASLGIETQYF. The CDR3 DNA sequence: TGTGCCAGCCTGGGGATAGAGACCCAGTACTTC.

This clonotype was seen a few times. The chain uses TRBV5-1 and TRBJ2-1; D is possibly TRBD2 (5 bases). The V gene lost 0 bases and the J gene lost 0 bases, with 16 bases spanning the gap. The CDR3 is made up of 18 amino acids. Germline CDR1 SGHRS, CDR2 YFSETQ. This chain's CDR3 is CASSLGAASSSSYNEQFF. The CDR3 DNA reads TGCGCCAGCAGCTTGGGAGCCGCTAGCTCGAGCTCCTACAATGAGCAGTTCTTC.

This clonotype was picked up many times. The V gene is TRBV20-1, the J gene TRBJ1-5; no clear D gene. Deletions cut 6 bases from V and 0 bases from J, with 9 bases between. Germline V gene lookup returns CDR1 DFQATT and CDR2 SNEGSKA (reference sequence). The CDR3 length is 13 residues. CDR3 sequence reads: CSATESSNQPQHF. CDR3 DNA: TGCAGTGCCACAGAGAGTAGCAATCAGCCCCAGCATTTT.

This clonotype was picked up a small number of times. Here the CDR3 reads CASSFRSGLAGGKQFF. The CDR3 nucleotides read TGTGCCAGCAGTTTTAGGTCGGGGCTAGCGGGGGGGAAGCAGTTCTTC. The V call is TRBV12-3 or TRBV12-4, the J call TRBJ2-1; 12 nucleotides agree with TRBD2. The J segment lost 11 bases and the V segment lost 3 bases, leaving 11 bases of the junction unmatched. This CDR3 comprises 16 residues.

In its sample, this clonotype was seen a few times. The rearrangement uses TRBV5-1 and TRBJ2-4, with a tentative D call TRBD2 (7 bases). V shed 0 bases and J shed 3 bases, with 16 bases lying between them. CDR3 length: 17 amino acids. From germline, CDR1 is SGHRS and CDR2 YFSETQ. CDR3 amino acids: CASSLETGGLGKNIQYF. The CDR3, as DNA: TGCGCCAGCAGCTTGGAGACCGGGGGGCTAGGCAAAAACATTCAGTACTTC.

The rearrangement links TRBV27 to TRBJ2-5; D is unclear. CDR1 MNHEY and CDR2 SMNVEV come from the germline V gene (reference sequence). V lost 5 bases, J lost 2 bases, and 12 bases lay in between. The CDR3 consists of 14 residues. In DNA form, the CDR3 reads TGTGCCAGCAGTCTCCTTAGCAGGCAAGAGACCCAGTACTTC. Its protein is CASSLLSRQETQYF.

The chain joins TRBV6-1 to TRBJ2-2; the D call may be TRBD1 or TRBD2 (5 bases each). CDR3 length: 14 residues. CDR1 is MNHNS and CDR2 is SASEGT in the germline V gene. Trimming stripped 6 bases from V and 7 bases from J, with 15 bases between. The CDR3 nucleotides read TGTGCCAGCAGCAGGGAGTACTATAGCGGGGAGCTGTTTTTT. Amino acids: CASSREYYSGELFF.

Only a few counts were recorded for this clonotype. The rearrangement links TRBV24-1 to TRBJ2-5, with 9 bases identical to TRBD1. Losses at the gene ends were 4 bases for V and 5 bases for J; bases not matched to a gene: 7. CDR3 length: 15 residues. Per the germline V gene, CDR1 is KGHDR and CDR2 is SFDVKD. The CDR3 sequence: CATSELTGGMETQYF. CDR3 nucleotide sequence: TGTGCCACCAGTGAACTGACAGGGGGAATGGAGACCCAGTACTTC.

This chain links TRBV11-2 with TRBJ2-5, with D tentatively TRBD2 (6 bases). Germline CDR1 SGHAT, CDR2 FQNNGV. The CDR3 is 13 residues long. V was clipped by 5 bases and J by 4 bases, with 11 bases between them. The CDR3 spells CASSPRRAETQYF. Here the CDR3 DNA reads TGTGCCAGCAGCCCCCGGAGGGCAGAGACCCAGTACTTC.

The rearrangement uses TRBV15 and TRBJ2-3, with D possibly TRBD2 on 7 matching bases. The V gene lost 2 bases and the J gene lost 10 bases, with 10 bases spanning the gap. The CDR3 runs to 12 residues. From germline, CDR1 is LNHNV and CDR2 YYDKDF (reference sequence). Here the CDR3 DNA reads TGTGCCACCAGCAGACCGCGGGGGCCGCAGTATTTT. Its translation is CATSRPRGPQYF.

The chain employs TRBV9 and TRBJ2-1; 8 positions match TRBD2. The ends lost 4 bases at V and 10 bases at J; junction bases unmatched: 19. The CDR3 contains 17 residues. The germline V gene encodes CDR1 SGDLS and CDR2 YYNGEE. CDR3 residues: CASSPRGSGSPTTEQFF. The CDR3 DNA reads as TGTGCCAGCAGCCCCCGTGGGAGCGGGAGTCCAACGACGGAGCAGTTCTTC.

This clonotype was recorded a few times. The chain recombines TRBV2 with TRBJ2-5; D may be TRBD2 (6 bases). Trimming left V 4 bases short and J 5 bases short, with 11 bases between. Looked up from germline, CDR1 is SNHLY and CDR2 is FYNNEI. The CDR3 runs 13 residues. CDR3 region: CASSGVGGETQYF. The CDR3 region has the DNA TGTGCCAGCAGTGGGGTTGGGGGGGAGACCCAGTACTTC. Complete variable domain (other parts from reference TRBV2 and TRBJ2-5): EPEVTQTPSHQVTQMGQEVILRCVPISNHLYFYWYRQILGQKVEFLVSFYNNEISEKSEIFDDQFSVERPDGSNFTLKIRSTKLEDSAMYFCASSGVGGETQYFGPGTRLLVL.

The chain uses TRBV5-1 and TRBJ2-5; tentatively, D is TRBD1 (5 bases). Between the trimmed V and J ends, which lost 4 bases and 5 bases, there was a span of 18 bases. The CDR3 spans 15 residues. Germline CDR1 reads SGHRS; CDR2 reads YFSETQ. CDR3: CASSPWGGSSETQYF. CDR3 nucleotide sequence: TGCGCCAGCAGCCCGTGGGGCGGTTCTTCGGAGACCCAGTACTTC.

There are a few counts of this clonotype. The chain carries TRBV18 and TRBJ2-7; perhaps D is TRBD1 or TRBD2 (5 bases each). CDR3 length equals 14 residues. From germline, CDR1 is KGHSH and CDR2 LQKENI. Trimming removed 2 bases from V and 2 bases from J, with 10 bases in between. CDR3 protein: CASSPIGTTYEQYV. CDR3 DNA sequence: TGTGCCAGCTCACCAATTGGGACGACCTACGAGCAGTACGTC.

There are many counts of this clonotype. The chain is built from TRBV4-1 and TRBJ1-2; no reliable D call. The ends were cut back, 1 base at V and 2 bases at J, with 8 bases in the middle. The CDR3 is 14 amino acids. Germline lookup yields CDR1 MGHRA and CDR2 YSYEKL. As DNA, the CDR3 is TGCGCCAGCAGCCAAGCGGTAGCCAACTATGGCTACACCTTC. Translation gives CASSQAVANYGYTF.

This clonotype has only a few counts. CDR3 DNA: TGTGCCAGCAGCCAAGATATGGGCTATTCACCCCTCCACTTT. It encodes CASSQDMGYSPLHF. The chain links TRBV3-1 to TRBJ1-6; D gene uncertain. This CDR3 has 14 amino acids. The germline V and J ends were trimmed by 0 bases and 8 bases, with 8 bases remaining between them. Per the germline V gene, CDR1 is LGHDT and CDR2 is YNNKEL (reference sequence).

This clonotype was seen a few times. The V gene is TRBV28, the J gene TRBJ2-4; possible D gene TRBD1, 5 bases. This CDR3 has 15 residues. Germline V CDR1 and CDR2: MDHEN, SYDVKM. V was cut by 6 bases and J by 3 bases, with 15 bases left in between. CDR3 sequence: CASSLTDKVKNIQYF. Here the CDR3 DNA reads TGTGCCAGCAGCCTCACGGACAAAGTCAAAAACATTCAGTACTTC.

There are a few counts of this clonotype. The chain is built from TRBV24-1 and TRBJ2-5; 9 bases agree with TRBD2. The CDR3 spans 15 residues. In germline, CDR1 is KGHDR, CDR2 SFDVKD. Trimming at V came to 2 bases and at J to 4 bases, leaving 4 bases not matched to a gene. CDR3 in amino acids: CATSDSKLAGETQYF. The CDR3 bases are TGTGCCACCAGTGATTCAAAACTAGCGGGAGAGACCCAGTACTTC.

The gene calls are TRBV12-3 or TRBV12-4 and TRBJ2-5; 9 nucleotides align to TRBD1. With V trimmed by 6 bases and J by 5 bases, 10 bases remained unmatched. This CDR3 spans 15 amino acids. The CDR3 sequence is CASSVTGGSWETQYF. The CDR3 nucleotides are TGTGCCAGCAGCGTAACAGGGGGCTCTTGGGAGACCCAGTACTTC.

This rearrangement joins TRBV2 to TRBJ2-1, with D tentatively TRBD2 (6 bases). CDR3 size: 15 residues. Trimming removed 4 bases at V and 2 bases at J, with 12 bases between. Germline lookup yields CDR1 SNHLY and CDR2 FYNNEI. The CDR3 region has the DNA TGTGCCAGCAGTGCGAATGGGGGGACCTACAATGAGCAGTTCTTC. Amino acids: CASSANGGTYNEQFF. Combining the CDR3 with reference TRBV2 and TRBJ2-1 gives the whole variable domain EPEVTQTPSHQVTQMGQEVILRCVPISNHLYFYWYRQILGQKVEFLVSFYNNEISEKSEIFDDQFSVERPDGSNFTLKIRSTKLEDSAMYFCASSANGGTYNEQFFGPGTRLTVL.

This clonotype was seen a few times. The rearrangement joins TRBV20-1 to TRBJ2-3; 14 bases fit TRBD2. CDR3 length equals 18 residues. Germline values: CDR1 DFQATT, CDR2 SNEGSKA (reference sequence). The V segment lost 3 bases and the J segment 0 bases; nucleotides outside the gene matches: 8. The CDR3: CSARTGTSGRSSTDTQYF. CDR3 sequence (DNA): TGCAGTGCTAGGACCGGGACTAGCGGGAGATCTAGCACAGATACGCAGTATTTT.

The chain carries TRBV20-1 and TRBJ2-2; no reliable D call. CDR1 DFQATT and CDR2 SNEGSKA come from the germline V gene (reference sequence). This CDR3 has 13 amino acids. The ends were cut back, 6 bases at V and 1 base at J, with 9 bases in the middle. Here the CDR3 reads CSAPWKNTGELFF. CDR3 nucleotides: TGCAGTGCGCCCTGGAAGAACACCGGGGAGCTGTTTTTT.

This chain uses TRBV11-2 with TRBJ2-1; D is possibly TRBD1 (6 bases). Germline V gene lookup returns CDR1 SGHAT and CDR2 FQNNGV. V lost 5 bases and J lost 1, with 18 bases in between. CDR3 length: 17 residues. CDR3 sequence (DNA): TGTGCCAGCAGCCCGGCGACAGGTCCTGTTTCCTACAATGAGCAGTTCTTC. Translated, it gives CASSPATGPVSYNEQFF.

This clonotype has just a few counts. The V gene is TRBV5-1, the J gene TRBJ2-1, with 11 nucleotides matching TRBD2. Germline-derived CDR1 and CDR2 are SGHRS and YFSETQ. The CDR3 sequence is 16 residues long. V dropped 0 bases and J dropped 5; count of bases not matched to a gene: 4. CDR3: CASSLALAGVNNEQFF. The CDR3 DNA reads as TGCGCCAGCAGCTTGGCACTAGCGGGAGTTAACAATGAGCAGTTCTTC.

The chain joins TRBV4-2 to TRBJ2-2; 8 bases align to TRBD2. CDR1 and CDR2 (germline): LGHNA, YNFKEQ. The CDR3 loop spans 16 amino acids. V dropped 4 bases and J dropped 3; count of bases not matched to a gene: 7. The CDR3 protein is CASSPVIGRDTGELFF. The DNA of the CDR3 is TGTGCCAGCAGCCCAGTTATCGGGAGGGACACCGGGGAGCTGTTTTTT.

The V and J genes are TRBV4-1 and TRBJ1-2; 7 nucleotides match TRBD1. The V segment lost 0 bases and the J segment 4 bases; nucleotides outside the gene matches: 5. The CDR3 consists of 15 residues. Germline CDR1 is MGHRA and CDR2 is YSYEKL. CDR3 nucleotide sequence: TGCGCCAGCAGCCAAGACCGAGGGGGCGGCTATGGCTACACCTTC. Encoded protein: CASSQDRGGGYGYTF.